Listed here are 8 T cell receptor beta chains from one sample, sequenced in a study of control samples from healthy donors and cancer patients. Profiled with immunoSEQ multiplex PCR; TCRdb holds only in-frame clones, not every one. The data hold roughly 39,000 clones, with roughly 92% observed a single time. Sequencing was performed on blood. These receptor sequences come from a woman aged 45 to 65 in good health.

Concerning this clone itself: The same CDR3 arises from other DNA sequences in this sample as well. The chain uses TRBV27 and TRBJ1-5, with D possibly TRBD1 on 5 matching bases. The CDR3 totals 14 residues. Per germline, CDR1 MNHEY and CDR2 SMNVEV (reference sequence). Between the trimmed V and J ends, which lost 2 bases and 2 bases, there was a span of 7 bases. CDR3 region: CASSLGTGNQPQHF. The CDR3 bases are TGTGCCAGCAGTTTAGGGACCGGCAATCAGCCCCAGCATTTT.

This chain connects TRBV6-6 to TRBJ1-2, with D unresolved. This CDR3 comprises 14 residues. Germline V gene lookup returns CDR1 MNHNY and CDR2 SVGAGI (reference sequence). V was pared by 6 bases and J by 4 bases, with 15 bases between. CDR3 sequence (DNA): TGTGCCAGCAGCTTTGGGGAGTCTTCCTATGGCTACACCTTC. Protein sequence: CASSFGESSYGYTF.

The chain carries TRBV29-1 and TRBJ1-2, with 7 bases lining up with TRBD1. Germline CDR1 SQVTM, CDR2 ANQGSEA. J gave up 5 bases and V 4 bases, and 7 bases lay outside the gene matches. This CDR3 is built from 13 residues. The DNA for the CDR3 is TGCAGCGTTGGCTACAGGGGAGGATATGGCTACACCTTC. Its protein is CSVGYRGGYGYTF.

The rearrangement uses TRBV10-3 and TRBJ2-3; no definite D call. The CDR3 is 13 residues long. Deletions cut 8 bases from V and 2 bases from J, with 11 bases between. Germline V gene data show CDR1 as ENHRY and CDR2 as SYGVKD. The CDR3 bases are TGTGCCATCGGAAAGGCTAACACAGATACGCAGTATTTT. Residues: CAIGKANTDTQYF.

The chain couples TRBV2 to TRBJ1-4; 8 nucleotides match TRBD1. Trimming at V came to 3 bases and at J to 8 bases, leaving 8 bases not matched to a gene. Germline V gene data show CDR1 as SNHLY and CDR2 as FYNNEI. The CDR3 is 15 amino acids. CDR3 residues: CASSERQGQGEKLFF. The CDR3 DNA is TGTGCCAGCAGTGAGAGACAGGGGCAGGGAGAAAAACTGTTTTTT.

The chain links TRBV29-1 to TRBJ1-1; 10 positions match TRBD1. This CDR3 contains 15 residues. Trimming removed 3 bases from V and 1 base from J; junction bases left unmatched: 5. The germline V gene encodes CDR1 SQVTM and CDR2 ANQGSEA. The CDR3 DNA is TGCAGCGTTGACGGGACAGGGGAGGAGAACACTGAAGCTTTCTTT. It is translated as CSVDGTGEENTEAFF.

The chain recombines TRBV6-6 with TRBJ2-2; D possibly uses TRBD1 or TRBD2 (5 bases each). V lost 2 bases to trimming and J lost 1 base, with 11 bases between them. The CDR3 spans 16 residues. Per the germline V gene, CDR1 is MNHNY and CDR2 is SVGAGI (reference sequence). The chain's CDR3 is CASSYTGAMNTGELFF. CDR3 DNA sequence: TGTGCCAGCAGTTACACCGGGGCCATGAACACCGGGGAGCTGTTTTTT.

This clone was observed a single time. The rearrangement joins TRBV19 to TRBJ2-1, with TRBD2 matching 9 bases. The CDR3 has 14 amino acids. J was trimmed by 5 bases and V by 1 base; bases with no gene match: 0. Germline-derived CDR1 and CDR2 are LNHDA and SQIVND (reference sequence). The CDR3 is CASSIGGGDNEQFF. CDR3 nucleotide sequence: TGTGCCAGTAGTATAGGCGGGGGGGACAATGAGCAGTTCTTC.